Each of the 21 T cell receptor beta chains below was sequenced from the same sample in a study of cytomegalovirus exposure and HLA in healthy donors (dated by TCRdb to the late 2010s). The library was prepared using the immunoSEQ multiplex PCR assay. Here the immuneACCESS table is served through TCRdb, limited to in-frame sequences with V and J called. Missing clones are a known gap in these copies; in checked studies unresolved V genes cover under half, and the rest lacks a known reason. This sample gives around 200,000 clones in total; almost 90% of them show up just once. 2.9% of the sample comes from the top ten. The sample consisted of PBMCs. These receptors originate from a woman aged 18-29 years in good health and CMV-seronegative.

V usage is TRBV29-1 and J usage is TRBJ2-3; 7 bases line up with TRBD2. Germline CDR1 SQVTM, CDR2 ANQGSEA. The CDR3 spans 12 residues. The V segment lost 4 bases and the J segment 10 bases; nucleotides outside the gene matches: 8. DNA for the CDR3: TGCAGCGTTGTTGCGGGAGACGGTTCGCAGTATTTT. Its protein product is CSVVAGDGSQYF.

The genes are TRBV4-1 and TRBJ1-1; perhaps TRBD1 as D (5 bases). Germline CDR1 MGHRA, CDR2 YSYEKL. With 3 bases removed from V and 1 base from J, the gap between germline ends came to 15 bases. This CDR3 is built from 16 residues. The CDR3 sequence: CASSHPLGGRNTEAFF. The CDR3 nucleotides read TGCGCCAGCAGCCATCCCTTGGGGGGACGGAACACTGAAGCTTTCTTT.

This clone was recorded a few times. The V and J genes are TRBV6-5 and TRBJ2-2; 10 bases line up with TRBD2. The CDR3 sequence is 15 residues long. Trimming at V came to 4 bases and at J to 5 bases, leaving 4 bases not matched to a gene. The germline V gene encodes CDR1 MNHEY and CDR2 SVGAGI. The CDR3 region is CASSLGLAVTGELFF. The CDR3 region has the DNA TGTGCCAGCAGTTTAGGACTAGCGGTTACCGGGGAGCTGTTTTTT.

The chain has TRBV9 and TRBJ2-2; 9 nucleotides align to TRBD1. Trimming at V came to 1 base and at J to 6 bases, leaving 4 bases not matched to a gene. CDR3 length: 15 amino acids. Per the germline V gene, CDR1 is SGDLS and CDR2 is YYNGEE. The CDR3 DNA sequence: TGTGCCAGCAGCGTAAGACAGGGGGGCCCCGGGGAGCTGTTTTTT. Amino acids: CASSVRQGGPGELFF.

This clone showed up just a few times. The gene calls are TRBV10-3 and TRBJ1-5; TRBD1 matches 10 bases. The CDR3 has 16 residues. Losses at the gene ends were 6 bases for V and 2 bases for J; bases not matched to a gene: 7. Germline loops: CDR1 ENHRY, CDR2 SYGVKD. CDR3 sequence reads: CAISPTGGLGNQPQHF. The CDR3 DNA is TGTGCCATCAGCCCGACAGGGGGCTTGGGCAATCAGCCCCAGCATTTT.

The chain links TRBV27 to TRBJ2-7, with 7 bases identical to TRBD1. V trimming: 3 bases; J trimming: 2 bases; junction bases outside the gene matches: 4. The CDR3 covers 14 residues. Germline assignment: CDR1 MNHEY and CDR2 SMNVEV (reference sequence). The CDR3 bases are TGTGCCAGCAGTTTTGGGGGACAGACCTACGAGCAGTACTTC. It translates to CASSFGGQTYEQYF.

The chain links TRBV5-6 to TRBJ2-1, with 11 positions matching TRBD2. The V gene end was trimmed by 2 bases and the J gene end by 7 bases; junction bases not matched to a gene: 17. The CDR3 runs 19 residues. Germline V gives CDR1 SGHDT, CDR2 YYEEEE. The CDR3 region is CASSFSPTSGKATPNEQFF. Here the CDR3 DNA reads TGTGCCAGCAGCTTCTCCCCGACTAGCGGGAAAGCCACCCCGAATGAGCAGTTCTTC.

The chain employs TRBV29-1 and TRBJ2-2; 8 bases line up with TRBD2. The CDR3 sequence is 17 residues long. V gave up 5 bases and J gave up 5 bases; unmatched junction bases: 16. CDR1 and CDR2 (germline): SQVTM, ANQGSEA. Here the CDR3 reads CSVQAGATRGHTGELFF. CDR3 bases: TGCAGCGTTCAAGCGGGAGCCACGCGGGGGCATACCGGGGAGCTGTTTTTT.

The chain carries TRBV9 and TRBJ2-1; 7 nucleotides line up with TRBD2. Germline trimming cut 3 bases from V and 2 bases from J; bases unmatched to any gene: 8. CDR3 length equals 16 residues. Germline lookup yields CDR1 SGDLS and CDR2 YYNGEE. CDR3 region: CASSANLAETYNEQFF. Written as DNA, the CDR3 is TGTGCCAGCAGCGCCAACCTAGCGGAGACCTACAATGAGCAGTTCTTC.

V usage is TRBV10-3 and J usage is TRBJ1-1, with D unresolved. V was clipped by 6 bases and J by 8 bases, with 13 bases between them. The CDR3 extends over 12 amino acids. CDR1 ENHRY and CDR2 SYGVKD come from the germline V gene. CDR3 sequence: CAIRFPMTEAFF. For the CDR3, the DNA is TGTGCCATCAGATTCCCTATGACAGAAGCTTTCTTT.

The chain uses TRBV6-5 and TRBJ1-5; D remains ambiguous. Trimming took off 8 bases at V and 6 bases at J, with 20 bases between the two ends. Per germline, CDR1 MNHEY and CDR2 SVGAGI. The CDR3 runs to 15 residues. CDR3 DNA sequence: TGTGCCAGCGCAAGGACTACCTCTGCTTCTCAGCCCCAGCATTTT. Translation gives CASARTTSASQPQHF.

This chain uses TRBV7-8 with TRBJ2-2, with TRBD2 matching 7 bases. The CDR3 extends over 17 amino acids. Germline loops: CDR1 SGHVS, CDR2 FQNEAQ. Trimming at V came to 5 bases and at J to 1 base, leaving 10 bases not matched to a gene. CDR3 loop: CASSTRTSWQNTGELFF. The DNA of the CDR3 is TGTGCCAGCAGCACGAGGACTAGTTGGCAGAACACCGGGGAGCTGTTTTTT.

The J gene is TRBJ1-4, the V gene TRBV28; tentative D call: TRBD1 (5 bases). Germline CDR1 and CDR2: MDHEN and SYDVKM. The CDR3 length is 15 residues. Trimming removed 6 bases from V and 8 bases from J, with 19 bases in between. The CDR3 nucleotides read TGTGCCAGCAGCCTAGGTGGGGCGGCTAGGGAAAAACTGTTTTTT. It encodes CASSLGGAAREKLFF.

The rearrangement links TRBV6-5 to TRBJ2-2; a possible D gene is TRBD1 (5 bases). The V end lost 1 base, the J end lost 0 bases, and 9 bases lay between the germline ends. CDR1 and CDR2 from the germline V gene are MNHEY and SVGAGI. This CDR3 has 16 amino acids. The CDR3 DNA is TGTGCCAGCAGTTACTTAGACAGCCCGAACACCGGGGAGCTGTTTTTT. Amino acid sequence: CASSYLDSPNTGELFF.

The genes are TRBV7-9 and TRBJ2-5, with 8 bases identical to TRBD2. Germline-derived CDR1 and CDR2 are SEHNR and FQNEAQ (reference sequence). The CDR3 runs to 16 residues. The V segment lost 4 bases and the J segment 0 bases; nucleotides outside the gene matches: 7. DNA for the CDR3: TGTGCCAGCAGCTCGCAGACTAGCGCCGACCAAGAGACCCAGTACTTC. It specifies CASSSQTSADQETQYF. Full variable domain (missing parts from reference TRBV7-9 and TRBJ2-5): DTGVSQNPRHKITKRGQNVTFRCDPISEHNRLYWYRQTLGQGPEFLTYFQNEAQLEKSRLLSDRFSAERPKGSFSTLEIQRTEQGDSAMYLCASSSQTSADQETQYFGPGTRLLVL.

The rearrangement joins TRBV27 to TRBJ2-7; 8 nucleotides agree with TRBD1. Germline trimming cut 4 bases from V and 3 bases from J; bases unmatched to any gene: 14. The germline CDR1 and CDR2 sequences are MNHEY and SMNVEV (reference sequence). CDR3 length: 17 amino acids. The CDR3 loop is CASSSSTYGTGYYEQYF. As DNA, the CDR3 is TGTGCCAGCAGTTCCAGCACTTACGGGACAGGCTACTACGAGCAGTACTTC.

The V call is TRBV6-1, the J call TRBJ2-7; 11 bases map to TRBD1. Germline CDR1 is MNHNS and CDR2 is SASEGT. V lost 10 bases and J lost 9; bases outside the gene matches: 14. The CDR3 extends over 14 amino acids. CDR3 bases: TGTGCCATCGTTATGGGGGGACAGGGGGTTGCGCAGTACTTC. Its protein is CAIVMGGQGVAQYF.

This clone occurred once. V gene TRBV10-3 combines with J gene TRBJ2-7, with 12 bases that match TRBD2. The germline V gene has CDR1 ENHRY and CDR2 SYGVKD. CDR3 size: 16 residues. The V segment lost 2 bases and the J segment 7 bases; nucleotides outside the gene matches: 9. The CDR3 spells CAISEPTSGRIGEQYF. The CDR3 nucleotides read TGTGCCATCAGTGAGCCGACTAGCGGGAGAATTGGGGAGCAGTACTTC.

The V call is TRBV2, the J call TRBJ2-3, with 7 bases lining up with TRBD1. The CDR3 is 15 amino acids. Germline trimming cut 3 bases from V and 2 bases from J; bases unmatched to any gene: 5. CDR1 is SNHLY and CDR2 is FYNNEI in the germline V gene. The CDR3: CASSDGQGVTDTQYF. The CDR3 DNA follows: TGTGCCAGCAGTGATGGGCAGGGGGTCACAGATACGCAGTATTTT.

The rearrangement links TRBV12-5 to TRBJ2-1; D is perhaps TRBD2 (5 bases). Trimming pared 7 bases from V and 5 bases from J, leaving 24 bases between. Per the germline V gene, CDR1 is LGHNT and CDR2 is FRNRAP. This CDR3 has 17 residues. CDR3 bases: TGTGCTAGTGCCACGACCTCGGCGGGCGGGTGGGACAATGAGCAGTTCTTC. Amino acids: CASATTSAGGWDNEQFF.

The V gene is TRBV7-9, the J gene TRBJ1-5, with 7 bases matching TRBD1. Germline trimming cut 5 bases from V and 0 bases from J; bases unmatched to any gene: 4. From germline, CDR1 is SEHNR and CDR2 FQNEAQ (reference sequence). There are 15 residues in the CDR3. DNA of the CDR3: TGTGCCAGCAGCCAGGGGGGATTTAGCAATCAGCCCCAGCATTTT. Amino acids: CASSQGGFSNQPQHF.